This TCR beta chain was retrieved from a study of persistence of HIV-infected CD4 T cells. Study-wide results and limits: TCR oligoclonality correlated with proviral oligoclonality in the same sorted populations.

The CDR3 is 15 residues long. V gave up 8 bases and J gave up 6 bases; unmatched junction bases: 8. Germline V gene data show CDR1 as MNHEY and CDR2 as SMNVEV (reference sequence). Sequencing used immunoSEQ version 4 in survey mode. Each sample used up to 1 ug genomic DNA diluted to around 9.5 ng/uL. Clones were read by immunoSEQ multiplex PCR, and TCRdb kept only the in-frame ones, dropping some. The data contain over 15,000 clones, approximately 65% of them singletons. With regard to this clone: The target antigen is unknown.

The stimulus was an HIV-1 Gag 15-mer peptide pool, 0.85 to 1 ug/peptide/mL. CD4+ T cells upregulating both CD40 ligand and CD69 were sorted as responding cells. PBMCs were depleted of CD8+ T cells before stimulation. This TCR was recovered from an adult woman with HIV who was CMV-seropositive. The specimen comprised CD4+ T cells sorted from PBMCs after approximately 19-hour stimulation, sampled from a patient who received antiretroviral therapy. The chain is built from TRBV27 and TRBJ2-1; 12 nucleotides line up with TRBD2. The chain's CDR3 is CASQILAGGGNEQFF. The DNA for the CDR3 is TGTGCCAGCCAGATTCTAGCGGGGGGGGGCAATGAGCAGTTCTTC.